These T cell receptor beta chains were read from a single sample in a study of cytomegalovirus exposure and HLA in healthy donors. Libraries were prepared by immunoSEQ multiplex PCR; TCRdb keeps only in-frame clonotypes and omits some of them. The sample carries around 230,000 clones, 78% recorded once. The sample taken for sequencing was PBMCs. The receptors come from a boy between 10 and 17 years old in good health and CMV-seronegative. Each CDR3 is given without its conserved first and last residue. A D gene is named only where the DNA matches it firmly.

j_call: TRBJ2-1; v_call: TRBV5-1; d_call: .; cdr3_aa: ASSLVGDPNEQF
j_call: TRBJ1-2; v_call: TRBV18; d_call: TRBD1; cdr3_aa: ASSPGQGADGYT
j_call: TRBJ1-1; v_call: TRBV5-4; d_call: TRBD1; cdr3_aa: ASSSPLGRQGILNTEAF
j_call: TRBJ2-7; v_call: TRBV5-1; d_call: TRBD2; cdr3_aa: ASSLEGLAGVLYEQY
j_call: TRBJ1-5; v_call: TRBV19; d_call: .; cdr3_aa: ASSIDQGGSLFSRISEQPQH
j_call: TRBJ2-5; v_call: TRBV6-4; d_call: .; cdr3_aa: ASSDPSRARGGETQY
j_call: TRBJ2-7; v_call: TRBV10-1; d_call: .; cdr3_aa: ASSEGRGHYEQY
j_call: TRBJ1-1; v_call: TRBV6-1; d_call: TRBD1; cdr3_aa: ASSSGQGGTEAF
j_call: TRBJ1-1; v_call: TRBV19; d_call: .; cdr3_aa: ASSSPRGILAF
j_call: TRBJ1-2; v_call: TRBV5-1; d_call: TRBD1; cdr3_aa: ASSLVGGGVLYGYT
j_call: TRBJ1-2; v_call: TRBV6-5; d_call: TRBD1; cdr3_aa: ASSYRSDRGGYT
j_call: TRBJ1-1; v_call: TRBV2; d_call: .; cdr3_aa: ASFGGYRAF
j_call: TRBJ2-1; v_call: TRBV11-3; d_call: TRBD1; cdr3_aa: ASSQWGQGAVNEQF
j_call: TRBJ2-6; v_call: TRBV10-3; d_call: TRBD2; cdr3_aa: AISLGGAGSGANVLT
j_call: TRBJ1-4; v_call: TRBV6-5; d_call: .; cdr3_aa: ASSRQGVNEKLF
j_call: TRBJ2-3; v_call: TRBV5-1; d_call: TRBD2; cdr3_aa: ASSTPAGGSTTDTQY
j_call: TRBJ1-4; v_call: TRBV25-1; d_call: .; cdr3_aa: ASSFPRVPGRLNEKLF
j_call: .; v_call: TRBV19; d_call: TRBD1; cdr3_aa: ASSPRDRVYEQY
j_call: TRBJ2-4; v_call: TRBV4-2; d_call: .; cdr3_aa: ASSQDTRIKNIQY
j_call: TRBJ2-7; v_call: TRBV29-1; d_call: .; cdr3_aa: SVLSGGSSYEQY
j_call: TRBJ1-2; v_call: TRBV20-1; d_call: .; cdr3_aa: SAEGLDGYT
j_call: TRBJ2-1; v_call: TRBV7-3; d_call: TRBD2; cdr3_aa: ASSLGWTSGYNEQF
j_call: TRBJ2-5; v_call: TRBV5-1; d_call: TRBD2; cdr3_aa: ASSSRLAVQETQY
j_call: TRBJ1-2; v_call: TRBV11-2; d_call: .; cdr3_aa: ASSRGTVPYGYT
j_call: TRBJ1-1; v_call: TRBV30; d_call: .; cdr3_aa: AWSAFMNTEAF
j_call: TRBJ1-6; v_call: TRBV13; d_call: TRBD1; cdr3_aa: ASSQTGPPLH
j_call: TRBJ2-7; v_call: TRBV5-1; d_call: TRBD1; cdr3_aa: ASSLEAGGMGEQY
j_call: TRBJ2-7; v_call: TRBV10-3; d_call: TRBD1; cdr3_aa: AISEAGGIDEQY
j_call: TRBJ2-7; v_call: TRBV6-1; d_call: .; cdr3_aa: ASSGGIYEQY
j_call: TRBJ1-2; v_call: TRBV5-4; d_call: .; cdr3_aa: ASSHKRPRRGDHGYT
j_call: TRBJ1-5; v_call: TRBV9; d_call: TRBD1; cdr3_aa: ASSVAGTGYNQPQH
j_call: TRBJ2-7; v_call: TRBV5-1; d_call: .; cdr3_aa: ASSLALYYEQY
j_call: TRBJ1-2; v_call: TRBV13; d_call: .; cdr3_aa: ASSFSWTAIYGYT
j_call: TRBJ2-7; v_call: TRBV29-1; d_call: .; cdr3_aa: SVVTGREQY
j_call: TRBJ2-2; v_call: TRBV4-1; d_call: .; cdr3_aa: ASSRSKLQGANTGELF
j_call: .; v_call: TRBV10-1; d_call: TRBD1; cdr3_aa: ASNGGQYEQY
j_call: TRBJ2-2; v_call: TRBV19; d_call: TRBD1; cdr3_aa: ASSIDLRRDSYTGELF
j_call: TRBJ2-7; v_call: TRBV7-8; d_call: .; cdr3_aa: ASSLAGGDTGIHYEQY
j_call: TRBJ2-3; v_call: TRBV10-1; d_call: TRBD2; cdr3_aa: ASSGEGADTQY
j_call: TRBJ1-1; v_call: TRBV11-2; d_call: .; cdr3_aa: ASSLDRASNTEAF
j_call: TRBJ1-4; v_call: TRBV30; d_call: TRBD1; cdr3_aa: AWSEGTGGKLF